These 15 T cell receptor beta chains were all obtained from the same sample, sequenced in a study of T cells in Graves' hyperthyroidism and ophthalmopathy. From RNA transcripts, TCR beta CDR3 regions were amplified. Initially, a first-round RT-PCR of the TCR CDR3 employed the HTBI primer set. TCRdb re-called the multiplex PCR reads through MiXCR, storing one row per CDR3 protein. The data contain 350,000 to 500,000 distinct CDR3 sequences, roughly 13% of them singletons. The material sequenced was blood. The receptor set was obtained from a woman between 18 and 29 years old with Graves' hyperthyroidism.

Only a few counts were recorded for this clonotype. The V and J genes are TRBV9 and TRBJ2-7; D unclear. The CDR3 loop spans 16 amino acids. CDR1 SGDLS and CDR2 YYNGEE come from the germline V gene. V lost 0 bases, J lost 2 bases, and 15 bases lay in between. CDR3 in amino acids: CASSVGDKFYAYEQYF. The CDR3 DNA reads TGTGCCAGCAGCGTAGGAGACAAGTTCTACGCCTACGAGCAGTACTTC.

The sample holds many counts of this clonotype. This chain connects TRBV11-1 to TRBJ2-7; 9 nucleotides line up with TRBD2. This CDR3 is built from 14 residues. V was clipped by 4 bases and J by 2 bases; unmatched bases: 3. Germline assignment: CDR1 SGHAT and CDR2 FQDESV (reference sequence). The CDR3 region has the DNA TGTGCCAGCAGCTCAGCGGGAGGTCCCTACGAGCAGTACTTC. Its translation is CASSSAGGPYEQYF.

This clonotype has at least ten counts. The V call is TRBV19, the J call TRBJ1-5, with D perhaps TRBD1 (6 bases). The CDR3 runs 15 residues. CDR1 is LNHDA and CDR2 is SQIVND in the germline V gene (reference sequence). The V and J ends lost 3 bases and 5 bases respectively, with 14 bases between them. This CDR3 reads CASSITGGAYQPQHF. CDR3 nucleotide sequence: TGTGCCAGTAGTATCACGGGGGGCGCCTATCAGCCCCAGCATTTT.

About this clonotype: With a much larger clone just one base away, this may be a read error. Without the conserved terminal phenylalanine or tryptophan, this CDR3 likely stems from a read error. The chain uses TRBV3-1 and TRBJ1-1, with D tentatively TRBD1 (6 bases). This CDR3 has 13 amino acids. CDR1 LGHDT and CDR2 YNNKEL come from the germline V gene (reference sequence). Trimming shortened V by 4 bases and J by 5 bases, and 11 bases separated the two germline ends. The DNA for the CDR3 is TGTGCCAGCAGCCCCCGAGGGGGGACTGAAGCTTTCCTT. It is translated as CASSPRGGTEAFL.

This clonotype has only a few counts. This rearrangement joins TRBV20-1 to TRBJ2-1; D not certain. Looked up from germline, CDR1 is DFQATT and CDR2 is SNEGSKA (reference sequence). The V gene lost 0 bases and the J gene lost 2 bases, with 8 bases spanning the gap. This CDR3 spans 14 amino acids. The CDR3 DNA is TGCAGTGCTAGAGAAGCCGCGACCTACAATGAGCAGTTCTTC. The encoded protein is CSAREAATYNEQFF.

In its sample, this clonotype was seen many times. This chain uses TRBV18 with TRBJ2-1, with D tentatively TRBD1 (6 bases). CDR3 size: 16 residues. With 2 bases removed from V and 3 bases from J, the gap between germline ends came to 14 bases. Germline V lookup: CDR1 KGHSH, CDR2 LQKENI. CDR3: CASSPFSPTGYNEQFF. In nucleotides, the CDR3 is TGTGCCAGCTCACCATTCTCCCCGACAGGCTACAATGAGCAGTTCTTC.

This clonotype was seen at least ten times. The chain uses TRBV7-2 and TRBJ2-7; either TRBD1 or TRBD2 may fit D (6 bases each). This CDR3 comprises 17 residues. Germline V gene lookup returns CDR1 SGHTA and CDR2 FQGNSA. Trimming took off 1 base at V and 3 bases at J, with 19 bases between the two ends. The CDR3 DNA is TGTGCCAGCAGCTTAGGGAACGGGGGCTCGCGGAGCTACGAGCAGTACTTC. Translated, it gives CASSLGNGGSRSYEQYF.

This clonotype was picked up a small number of times. The chain links TRBV7-6 to TRBJ2-3, with D perhaps TRBD2 (7 bases). Per the germline V gene, CDR1 is SGHVS and CDR2 is FNYEAQ. The CDR3 covers 18 residues. V lost 1 base and J lost 2, with 19 bases in between. DNA for the CDR3: TGTGCCAGCAGCTTAGGACGTTCTGGCGGGGGACACACAGATACGCAGTATTTT. Translated: CASSLGRSGGGHTDTQYF.

The sample holds many counts of this clonotype. The V gene is TRBV7-3, the J gene TRBJ2-1; 12 bases match TRBD1. The ends lost 5 bases at V and 9 bases at J; junction bases unmatched: 11. The germline gives CDR1 SGHTA, CDR2 FQGTGA. CDR3 length: 16 amino acids. The CDR3 reads CASSTLRDRGLGEQFF. The CDR3 DNA reads TGTGCCAGCAGCACTCTCCGGGACAGGGGGCTCGGTGAGCAGTTCTTC. Full variable domain (remainder filled in from reference TRBV7-3 and TRBJ2-1): GAGVSQTPSNKVTEKGKYVELRCDPISGHTALYWYRQSLGQGPEFLIYFQGTGAADDSGLPNDRFFAVRPEGSVSTLKIQRTERGDSAVYLCASSTLRDRGLGEQFFGPGTRLTVL.

In this sample, this clonotype turned up many times. The chain employs TRBV2 and TRBJ1-5; weak D call: TRBD1 (6 bases). V was trimmed by 7 bases and J by 5 bases, leaving 12 bases between them. The CDR3 spans 13 residues. CDR1 is SNHLY, CDR2 FYNNEI, per germline. The CDR3 DNA sequence: TGTGCCAGCAAGACAGGAGAAGATCAGCCCCAGCATTTT. It translates to CASKTGEDQPQHF.

The rearrangement joins TRBV6-5 to TRBJ2-3; TRBD2 matches 13 bases. J gave up 0 bases and V 2 bases, and 11 bases lay outside the gene matches. The CDR3 runs to 20 residues. Germline V gene lookup returns CDR1 MNHEY and CDR2 SVGAGI. The chain's CDR3 is CASSYEGLAGVSASTDTQYF. The CDR3 DNA sequence: TGTGCCAGCAGTTACGAAGGACTAGCGGGAGTTTCCGCTAGCACAGATACGCAGTATTTT.

Comment on this clonotype: This may stem from a read error, because a much larger clone lies one nucleotide away. V and J are TRBV28 and TRBJ2-6, with D possibly being TRBD1 (5 bases). The germline CDR1 and CDR2 sequences are MDHEN and SYDVKM. The CDR3 consists of 15 residues. The DNA for the CDR3 is TGTGCCAGCAGTGGGGTTTTTGGTGGGGCCAACGTCGTGACTTTC. Protein product: CASSGVFGGANVVTF.

This clonotype has only a few counts. CDR3 amino acids: CASSLKMSGNQPQHF. In DNA form, the CDR3 reads TGCGCCAGCAGCCTCAAGATGTCCGGAAATCAGCCCCAGCATTTT. J is TRBJ1-5 and V is TRBV4-1, with D unresolved. The CDR3 is 15 amino acids. Trimming took 4 bases from V and 4 from J, leaving 14 bases between them. Germline CDR1 reads MGHRA; CDR2 reads YSYEKL.

The V gene is TRBV20-1, the J gene TRBJ2-7, with 8 bases fitting TRBD2. V lost 1 base to trimming and J lost 6 bases; unmatched junction nucleotides: 11. CDR1 and CDR2 (germline): DFQATT, SNEGSKA (reference sequence). CDR3 size: 15 residues. The CDR3 sequence: CSARGTPGLVGEQYF. Here the CDR3 DNA reads TGCAGTGCTAGAGGCACGCCGGGACTAGTAGGCGAGCAGTACTTC.

Remarks on this clonotype: The DNA is omitted, as the CDR3 cannot be located on it reliably, and the CDR3 follows TCRdb's listing. The chain recombines TRBV6-5 with TRBJ2-2; the D call of TRBD1 is as the table states it, not checked on the DNA. The CDR3 extends over 14 residues, inclusive of both ends. Germline lookup yields CDR1 MNHEY and CDR2 SVGAGI. The CDR3 protein is CASSFLAGTGELFF.